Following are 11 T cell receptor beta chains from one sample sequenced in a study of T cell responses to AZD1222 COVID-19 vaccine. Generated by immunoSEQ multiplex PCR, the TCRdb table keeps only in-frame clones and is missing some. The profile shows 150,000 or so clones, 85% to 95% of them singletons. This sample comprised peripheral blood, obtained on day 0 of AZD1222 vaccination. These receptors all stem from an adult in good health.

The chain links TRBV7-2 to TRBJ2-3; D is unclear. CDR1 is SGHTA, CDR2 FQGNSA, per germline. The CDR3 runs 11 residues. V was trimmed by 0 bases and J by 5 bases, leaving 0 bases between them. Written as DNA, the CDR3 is TGTGCCAGCAGCTTAGCAGATACGCAGTATTTT. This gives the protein CASSLADTQYF. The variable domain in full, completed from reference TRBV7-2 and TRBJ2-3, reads GAGVSQSPSNKVTEKGKDVELRCDPISGHTALYWYRQSLGQGLEFLIYFQGNSAPDKSGLPSDRFSAERTGGSVSTLTIQRTQQEDSAVYLCASSLADTQYFGPGTRLTVL.

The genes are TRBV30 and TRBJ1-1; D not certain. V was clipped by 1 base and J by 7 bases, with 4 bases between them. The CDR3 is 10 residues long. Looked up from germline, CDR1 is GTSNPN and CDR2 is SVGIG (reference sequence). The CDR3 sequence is CAWSGREAFF. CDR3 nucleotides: TGTGCCTGGAGTGGCCGTGAAGCTTTCTTT.

As DNA, the CDR3 is TGTGCCAGCAGTTTAACCACCTCCTCTGGAAACACCATATATTTT. Translated, it gives CASSLTTSSGNTIYF. This chain joins TRBV28 and TRBJ1-3, with unresolved D. V lost 2 bases, J lost 0 bases, and 8 bases lay in between. This CDR3 region has 15 residues. CDR1 is MDHEN, CDR2 SYDVKM, per germline.

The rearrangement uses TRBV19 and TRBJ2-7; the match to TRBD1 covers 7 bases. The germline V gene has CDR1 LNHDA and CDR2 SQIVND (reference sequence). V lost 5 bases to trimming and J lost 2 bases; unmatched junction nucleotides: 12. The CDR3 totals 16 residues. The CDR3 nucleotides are TGTGCCAGTAGTTCGAGGAACAGGGGAAACACCTACGAGCAGTACTTC. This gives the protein CASSSRNRGNTYEQYF.

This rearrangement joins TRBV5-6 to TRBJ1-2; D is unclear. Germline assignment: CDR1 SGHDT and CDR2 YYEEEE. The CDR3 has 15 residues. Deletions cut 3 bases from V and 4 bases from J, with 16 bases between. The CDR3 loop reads CASSSSEREVYGYTF. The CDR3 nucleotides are TGTGCCAGCAGCTCGTCTGAGAGGGAAGTCTATGGCTACACCTTC. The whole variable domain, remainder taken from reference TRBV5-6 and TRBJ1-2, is DAGVTQSPTHLIKTRGQQVTLRCSPKSGHDTVSWYQQALGQGPQFIFQYYEEEERQRGNFPDRFSGHQFPNYSSELNVNALLLGDSALYLCASSSSEREVYGYTFGSGTRLTVV.

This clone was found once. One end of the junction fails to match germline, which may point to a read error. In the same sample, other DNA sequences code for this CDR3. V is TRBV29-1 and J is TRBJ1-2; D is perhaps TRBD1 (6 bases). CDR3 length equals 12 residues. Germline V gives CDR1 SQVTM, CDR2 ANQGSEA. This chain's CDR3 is CSVSDSKDGYTF. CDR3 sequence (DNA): TGCAGCGTTTCGGACAGTAAGGATGGTTACACCTTC. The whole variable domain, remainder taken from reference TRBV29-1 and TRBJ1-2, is SAVISQKPSRDICQRGTSLTIQCQVDSQVTMMFWYRQQPGQSLTLIATANQGSEATYESGFVIDKFPISRPNLTFSTLTVSNMSPEDSSIYLCSVSDSKDGYTFGSGTRLTVV.

CDR3 sequence (DNA): TGTGCCAGCAGCCTCACCCCACGGATAGTGGACGAGCAGTACTTC. It translates to CASSLTPRIVDEQYF. The chain recombines TRBV5-4 with TRBJ2-7; D unresolved. Trimming shortened V by 4 bases and J by 5 bases, and 19 bases separated the two germline ends. Germline lookup yields CDR1 SGHNT and CDR2 YYREEE (reference sequence). The CDR3 has 15 amino acids.

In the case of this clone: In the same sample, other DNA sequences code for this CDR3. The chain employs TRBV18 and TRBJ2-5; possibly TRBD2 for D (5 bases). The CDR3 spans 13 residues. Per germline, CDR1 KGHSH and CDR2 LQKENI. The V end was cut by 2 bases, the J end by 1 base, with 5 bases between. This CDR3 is CASSPGSQETQYF. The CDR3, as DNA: TGTGCCAGCTCACCAGGGAGCCAAGAGACCCAGTACTTC.

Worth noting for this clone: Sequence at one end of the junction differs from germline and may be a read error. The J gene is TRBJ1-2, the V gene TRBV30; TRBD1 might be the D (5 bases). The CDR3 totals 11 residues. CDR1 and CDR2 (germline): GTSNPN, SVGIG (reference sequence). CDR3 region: CAWSVETSGIF. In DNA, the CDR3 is TGTGCCTGGAGTGTAGAAACTTCAGGGATCTTC.

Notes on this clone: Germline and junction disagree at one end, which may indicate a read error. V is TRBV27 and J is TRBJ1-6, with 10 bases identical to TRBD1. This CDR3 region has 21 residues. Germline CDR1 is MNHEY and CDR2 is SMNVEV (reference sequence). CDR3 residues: CARSSPSGTGAICSYNSPLHF. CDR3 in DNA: TGTGCCAGAAGTTCCCCCTCCGGGACAGGGGCCATCTGCTCCTATAATTCACCCCTCCACTTT.

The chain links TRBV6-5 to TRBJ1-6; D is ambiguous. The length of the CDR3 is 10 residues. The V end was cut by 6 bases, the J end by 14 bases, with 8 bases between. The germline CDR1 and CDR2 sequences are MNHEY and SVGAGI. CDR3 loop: CASSAATLHF. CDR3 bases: TGTGCCAGCAGCGCCGCGACCCTCCACTTT.